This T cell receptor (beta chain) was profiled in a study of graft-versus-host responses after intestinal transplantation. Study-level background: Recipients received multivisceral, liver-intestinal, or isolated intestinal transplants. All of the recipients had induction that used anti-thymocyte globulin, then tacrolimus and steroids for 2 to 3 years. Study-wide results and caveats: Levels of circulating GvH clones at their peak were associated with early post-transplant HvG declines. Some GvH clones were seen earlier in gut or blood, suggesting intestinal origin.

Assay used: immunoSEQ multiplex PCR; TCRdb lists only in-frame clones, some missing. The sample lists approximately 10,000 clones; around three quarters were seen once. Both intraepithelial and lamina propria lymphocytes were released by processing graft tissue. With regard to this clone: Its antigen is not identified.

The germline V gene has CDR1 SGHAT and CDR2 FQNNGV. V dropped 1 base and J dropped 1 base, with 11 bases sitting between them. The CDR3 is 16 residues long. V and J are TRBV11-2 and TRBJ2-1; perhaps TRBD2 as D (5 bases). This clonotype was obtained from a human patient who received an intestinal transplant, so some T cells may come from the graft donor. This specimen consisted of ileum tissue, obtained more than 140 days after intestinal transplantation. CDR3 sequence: CASSLGRTGSYNEQFF. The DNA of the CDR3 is TGTGCCAGCAGCTTAGGAAGGACGGGGTCCTACAATGAGCAGTTCTTC.